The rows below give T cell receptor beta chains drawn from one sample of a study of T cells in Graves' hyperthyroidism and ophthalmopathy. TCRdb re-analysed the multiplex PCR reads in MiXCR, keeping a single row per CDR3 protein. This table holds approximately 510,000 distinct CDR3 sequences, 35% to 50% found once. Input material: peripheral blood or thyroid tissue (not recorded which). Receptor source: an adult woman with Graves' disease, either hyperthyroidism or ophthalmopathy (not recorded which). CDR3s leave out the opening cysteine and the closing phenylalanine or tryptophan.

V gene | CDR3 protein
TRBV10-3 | AISETGSSYEQY
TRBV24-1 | ATRAGGSRGNQPQH
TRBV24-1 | ATSASQVGGETQY
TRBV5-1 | ASSLEATGELF
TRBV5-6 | ASSLGSGGFIGYT
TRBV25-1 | ASSPPAGDDGYT
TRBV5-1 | ASSSDRGSMNTEAF
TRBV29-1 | SSQASEGGQETQY
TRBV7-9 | ASSPGTFGQPQH
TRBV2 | ASRDRTGELNTEAF
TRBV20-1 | SAETSGETQY
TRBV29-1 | SVELADTQY
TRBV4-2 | ASSQVGLSGANVLT
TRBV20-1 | SAVAAGSPLH
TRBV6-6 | ASSTWDNPNTGELF
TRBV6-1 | ASRPAVGRSYEQY
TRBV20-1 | SAAGGAETQY
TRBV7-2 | ASSLGSGVNQPQH
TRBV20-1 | SASRGTSGDDGYT
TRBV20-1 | SARVQAAAYNSPLH
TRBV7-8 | ASSLGPLGSEKLF
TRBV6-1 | AISATSGQGMDQPQH
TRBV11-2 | ASSNLVDEQF
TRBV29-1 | SVTGPKGGAF
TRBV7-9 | ASSSNRGTNEKLF
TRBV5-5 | ASSLGQGYSYEQY
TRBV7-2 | ASSSGQGTVYGYT
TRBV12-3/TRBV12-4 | ASSLGRSLETQY
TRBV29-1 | ASRPTGVGTGELF
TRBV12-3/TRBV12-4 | ASSLARGQGWEQY
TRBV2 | ASSITGYNTGELF
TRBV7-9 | ASSHRDRESSYNSPLH
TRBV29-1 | SVAVRGVYGYT
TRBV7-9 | ASSPRGVLDEQY
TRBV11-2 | ASSLQTGRAEAF
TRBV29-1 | SAQRLGTGRSGTEAF
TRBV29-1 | SVGYTMSDNRGYGYT
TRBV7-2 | ASSLGFPAGSGELF
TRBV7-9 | ASSTTGTEAF
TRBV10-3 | AIRGGGANVLT
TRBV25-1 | ASSTSSGSETQY
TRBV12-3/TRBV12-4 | ASSLTPVSGANVLT
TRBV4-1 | ASSQVGKDGYT
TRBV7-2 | ASSLNPGTATGELF
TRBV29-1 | SVEKAGDGIRELF
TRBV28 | ASSFGTGGGNQPQH
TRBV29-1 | GVLNLGIVNEQF
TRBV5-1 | ASSKYRKENTEAF
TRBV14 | ASSRDRALGKLF
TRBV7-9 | ASSLGIAEVSYEQY
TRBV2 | ASRETGAYTGNTIY
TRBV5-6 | ASSLGAPTTNEKLF
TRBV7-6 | ASSQQSTSGTGEQY